A single sample gave rise to the 14 T cell receptor beta chains below, sequenced in a study of blood T cell repertoires in COVID-19. Assay used: immunoSEQ multiplex PCR; TCRdb lists only in-frame clones, some missing. Here the sample spans about 380,000 clones, approximately 84% being singletons. The sequencing sample was made of PBMCs or T cells enriched from blood (not recorded which). The origin of the receptors is a woman in her twenties or thirties who had recovered from COVID-19.

This clone was found a few times. The gene calls are TRBV19 and TRBJ1-2; TRBD1 aligns across 7 bases. This CDR3 is built from 15 residues. Germline V gives CDR1 LNHDA, CDR2 SQIVND (reference sequence). With V trimmed by 3 bases and J by 3 bases, 7 bases remained unmatched. In DNA, the CDR3 is TGTGCCAGTAGTATCGCTACCGGGACAGACTATGGCTACACCTTC. Translated, it gives CASSIATGTDYGYTF.

The chain employs TRBV3-1 (or the pseudogene TRBV3-2) and TRBJ2-1; possibly TRBD1 for D (5 bases). Germline-derived CDR1 and CDR2 are LGHDT and YNNKEL (reference sequence). V dropped 2 bases and J dropped 8 bases, with 16 bases sitting between them. The CDR3 is made up of 15 amino acids. CDR3: CASSQNTGPGDEQFF. The DNA of the CDR3 is TGTGCCAGCAGCCAAAACACAGGTCCAGGCGATGAGCAGTTCTTC.

The chain has TRBV9 and TRBJ1-5, with 10 bases lining up with TRBD1. The CDR3 has 16 amino acids. Germline loops: CDR1 SGDLS, CDR2 YYNGEE. V was clipped by 4 bases and J by 6 bases; unmatched bases: 10. CDR3: CASSSGQGGLGQPQHF. Written as DNA, the CDR3 is TGTGCCAGCAGCTCAGGACAGGGGGGTTTGGGTCAGCCCCAGCATTTT. Variable domain in full (rest from reference TRBV9 and TRBJ1-5): DSGVTQTPKHLITATGQRVTLRCSPRSGDLSVYWYQQSLDQGLQFLIQYYNGEERAKGNILERFSAQQFPDLHSELNLSSLELGDSALYFCASSSGQGGLGQPQHFGDGTRLSIL.

V gene TRBV18 combines with J gene TRBJ1-4; a possible D gene is TRBD1 (5 bases). Germline lookup yields CDR1 KGHSH and CDR2 LQKENI. V lost 2 bases, J lost 4 bases, and 11 bases lay in between. There are 15 residues in the CDR3. This CDR3 is CASSPSRQGNEKLFF. The DNA for the CDR3 is TGTGCCAGCTCACCATCTCGGCAGGGTAATGAAAAACTGTTTTTT.

The V gene is TRBV6-4, the J gene TRBJ2-2; possible D gene TRBD1, 6 bases. V was cut by 2 bases and J by 5 bases, with 6 bases left in between. The germline CDR1 and CDR2 sequences are MRHNA and SNTAGT. The CDR3 has 13 amino acids. Here the CDR3 reads CASSDQGTGELFF. The CDR3 DNA reads as TGTGCCAGCAGTGACCAGGGGACCGGGGAGCTGTTTTTT.

The rearrangement links TRBV5-4 to TRBJ2-4; a possible D gene is TRBD1 (5 bases). Germline assignment: CDR1 SGHNT and CDR2 YYREEE (reference sequence). Trimming cost V 2 bases and J 6 bases, with 9 bases left between them. This CDR3 spans 13 amino acids. CDR3 loop: CASSFTGLNIQYF. The CDR3 DNA reads as TGTGCCAGCAGCTTTACAGGATTAAACATTCAGTACTTC.

The gene calls are TRBV19 and TRBJ2-2; D uncertain. Trimming took 2 bases from V and 1 from J, leaving 5 bases between them. This CDR3 has 14 residues. Looked up from germline, CDR1 is LNHDA and CDR2 is SQIVND (reference sequence). The CDR3 reads CASSILENTGELFF. For the CDR3, the DNA is TGTGCCAGTAGTATATTAGAGAACACCGGGGAGCTGTTTTTT.

V and J are TRBV7-9 and TRBJ2-1; D is perhaps TRBD1 (6 bases). Germline loops: CDR1 SEHNR, CDR2 FQNEAQ (reference sequence). Trimming stripped 5 bases from V and 3 bases from J, with 8 bases between. This CDR3 is built from 13 residues. The CDR3 is CASSRDNYNEQFF. DNA of the CDR3: TGTGCCAGCAGCCGGGACAACTACAATGAGCAGTTCTTC.

A few counts support this clone. The V and J genes are TRBV4-1 and TRBJ2-7, with 11 bases that match TRBD2. The CDR3 consists of 15 residues. V lost 4 bases to trimming and J lost 7 bases; unmatched junction nucleotides: 9. CDR1 is MGHRA and CDR2 is YSYEKL in the germline V gene. The CDR3 spells CASSLGTSGMGEQYF. In DNA form, the CDR3 reads TGCGCCAGCAGCCTCGGGACTAGCGGAATGGGTGAGCAGTACTTC.

The rearrangement joins TRBV19 to TRBJ2-7, with 7 bases identical to TRBD2. Trimming at V came to 0 bases and at J to 12 bases, leaving 14 bases not matched to a gene. Germline V gene data show CDR1 as LNHDA and CDR2 as SQIVND (reference sequence). This CDR3 comprises 15 residues. Here the CDR3 DNA reads TGTGCCAGTAGTATAGATTATCCCGGACTAGAACGTGTGTACTTC. It encodes CASSIDYPGLERVYF.

The rearrangement joins TRBV5-1 to TRBJ2-7; D is perhaps TRBD1 (5 bases). The CDR3 runs to 12 residues. With 7 bases removed from V and 0 bases from J, the gap between germline ends came to 8 bases. The V gene's germline CDR1 is SGHRS and CDR2 YFSETQ. The CDR3, as DNA: TGCGCCAGCGGGGCGACCTCCTACGAGCAGTACTTC. Its protein is CASGATSYEQYF.

The chain is built from TRBV5-1 and TRBJ2-7, with unresolved D. The germline gives CDR1 SGHRS, CDR2 YFSETQ. The V end lost 1 base, the J end lost 7 bases, and 9 bases lay between the germline ends. The CDR3 has 12 residues. This CDR3 is CASSLTTREQYF. The CDR3 DNA follows: TGCGCCAGCAGCTTGACGACGCGGGAGCAGTACTTC.

This clone was picked up a small number of times. The genes are TRBV27 and TRBJ1-4; D is unresolved. CDR1 and CDR2 from the germline V gene are MNHEY and SMNVEV (reference sequence). The V and J ends lost 3 bases and 4 bases respectively, with 9 bases between them. The CDR3 covers 14 residues. The CDR3 bases are TGTGCCAGCAGTTTGCGACGGGGTAATGAAAAACTGTTTTTT. This codes for CASSLRRGNEKLFF.

The chain carries TRBV13 and TRBJ1-2, with TRBD1 identical over 9 bases. The ends lost 5 bases at V and 14 bases at J; junction bases unmatched: 9. Germline V gene data show CDR1 as PRHDT and CDR2 as FYEKMQ (reference sequence). The CDR3 length is 12 residues. The CDR3 is CASSPGQGLGTF. The DNA of the CDR3 is TGTGCCAGCAGCCCAGGACAGGGGCTGGGAACCTTC.